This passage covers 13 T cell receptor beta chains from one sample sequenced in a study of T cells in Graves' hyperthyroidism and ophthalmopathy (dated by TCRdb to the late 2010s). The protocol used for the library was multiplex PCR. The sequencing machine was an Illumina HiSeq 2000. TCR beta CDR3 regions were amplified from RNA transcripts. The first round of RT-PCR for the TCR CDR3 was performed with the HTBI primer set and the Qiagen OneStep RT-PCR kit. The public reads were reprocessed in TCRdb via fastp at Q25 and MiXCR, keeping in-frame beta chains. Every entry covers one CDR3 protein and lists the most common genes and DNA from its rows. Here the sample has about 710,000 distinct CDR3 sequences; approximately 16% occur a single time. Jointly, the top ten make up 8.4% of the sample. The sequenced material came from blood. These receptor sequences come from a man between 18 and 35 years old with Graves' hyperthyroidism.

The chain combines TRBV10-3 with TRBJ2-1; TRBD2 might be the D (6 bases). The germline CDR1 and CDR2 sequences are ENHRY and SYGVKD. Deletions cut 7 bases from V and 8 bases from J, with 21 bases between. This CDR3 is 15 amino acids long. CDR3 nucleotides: TGTGCCATCACCGAAGGGGACTTCGGGACGTATGAGCAGTTCTTC. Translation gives CAITEGDFGTYEQFF.

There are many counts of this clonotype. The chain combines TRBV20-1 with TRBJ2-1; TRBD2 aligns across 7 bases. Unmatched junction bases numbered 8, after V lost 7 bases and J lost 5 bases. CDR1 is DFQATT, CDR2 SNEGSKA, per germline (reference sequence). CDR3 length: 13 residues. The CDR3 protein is CSVDGRSNNEQFF. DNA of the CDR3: TGCAGTGTTGACGGGAGGTCTAACAATGAGCAGTTCTTC.

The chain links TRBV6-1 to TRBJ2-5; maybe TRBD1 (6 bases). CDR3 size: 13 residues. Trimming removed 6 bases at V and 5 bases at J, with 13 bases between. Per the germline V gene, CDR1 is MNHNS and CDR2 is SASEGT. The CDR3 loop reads CASRPQGAETQYF. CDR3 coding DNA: TGTGCCAGCAGACCACAGGGCGCGGAGACCCAGTACTTC.

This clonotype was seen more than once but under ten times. The CDR3, as DNA: TGTGCCAGCACCGATGCAAGGCAGCGGGGGGTCGGGGAGCTGTTTTTT. Encoded protein: CASTDARQRGVGELFF. The rearrangement joins TRBV6-1 to TRBJ2-2, with 9 bases aligning to TRBD2. Trimming removed 7 bases from V and 7 bases from J; junction bases left unmatched: 13. The CDR3 runs to 16 residues. In germline, CDR1 is MNHNS, CDR2 SASEGT.

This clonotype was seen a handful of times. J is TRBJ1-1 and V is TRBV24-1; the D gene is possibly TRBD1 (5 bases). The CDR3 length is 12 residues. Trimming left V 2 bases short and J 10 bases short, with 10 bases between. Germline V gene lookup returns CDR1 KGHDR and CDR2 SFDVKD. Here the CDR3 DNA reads TGTGCCACCAGTGATTCCGGGACTAGAGCTTTCTTT. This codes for CATSDSGTRAFF.

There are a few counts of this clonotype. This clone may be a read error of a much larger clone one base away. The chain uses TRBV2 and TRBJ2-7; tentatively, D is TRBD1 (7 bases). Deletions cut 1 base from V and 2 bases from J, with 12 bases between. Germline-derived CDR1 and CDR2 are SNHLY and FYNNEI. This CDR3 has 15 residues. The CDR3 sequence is CASSEGPGGPYEQYF. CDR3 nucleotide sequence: TGTGCCAGCAGTGAAGGACCAGGGGGGCCCTACGAGCAGTACTTC.

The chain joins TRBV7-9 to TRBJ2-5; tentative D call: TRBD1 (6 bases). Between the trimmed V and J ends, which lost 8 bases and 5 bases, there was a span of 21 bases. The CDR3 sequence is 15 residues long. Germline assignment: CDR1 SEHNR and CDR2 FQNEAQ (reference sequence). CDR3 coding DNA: TGTGCCAGCTCATTAAACAGGGTGGGTCGCGAGACCCAGTACTTC. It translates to CASSLNRVGRETQYF.

The CDR3 here is CASSWGGEYPSTDTQYF. CDR3 DNA sequence: TGTGCCAGCAGTTGGGGGGGAGAGTACCCTAGCACAGATACGCAGTATTTT. The chain uses TRBV6-2 or TRBV6-3 and TRBJ2-3; 7 bases match TRBD2. Germline V gene sequence: CDR1 MNHEY, CDR2 SVGEGT. The V segment lost 4 bases and the J segment 0 bases; nucleotides outside the gene matches: 10. CDR3 length: 17 amino acids.

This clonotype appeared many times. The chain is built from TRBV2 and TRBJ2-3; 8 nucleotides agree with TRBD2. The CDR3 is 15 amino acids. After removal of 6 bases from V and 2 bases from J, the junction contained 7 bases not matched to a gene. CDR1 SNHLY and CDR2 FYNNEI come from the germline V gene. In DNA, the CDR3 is TGTGCCAGCAGATCTAGCGGGCCCTACACAGATACGCAGTATTTT. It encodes CASRSSGPYTDTQYF.

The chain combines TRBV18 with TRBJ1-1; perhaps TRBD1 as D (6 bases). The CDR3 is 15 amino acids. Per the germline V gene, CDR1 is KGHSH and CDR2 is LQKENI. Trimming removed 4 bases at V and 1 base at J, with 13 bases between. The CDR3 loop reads CASSLGRDTNTEAFF. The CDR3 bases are TGTGCCAGCTCACTCGGGCGGGACACGAACACTGAAGCTTTCTTT.

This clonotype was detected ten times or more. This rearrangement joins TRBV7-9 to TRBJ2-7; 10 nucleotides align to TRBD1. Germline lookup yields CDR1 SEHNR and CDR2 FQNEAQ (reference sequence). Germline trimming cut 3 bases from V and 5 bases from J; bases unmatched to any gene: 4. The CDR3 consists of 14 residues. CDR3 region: CASSFRDRGHEQYF. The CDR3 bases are TGTGCCAGCAGCTTTCGGGACAGGGGCCACGAGCAGTACTTC.

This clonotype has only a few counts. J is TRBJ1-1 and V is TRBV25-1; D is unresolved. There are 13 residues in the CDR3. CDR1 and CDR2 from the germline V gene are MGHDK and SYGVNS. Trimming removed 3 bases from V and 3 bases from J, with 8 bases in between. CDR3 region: CASSEGRHTEAFF. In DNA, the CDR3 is TGTGCCAGCAGTGAGGGCAGGCACACTGAAGCTTTCTTT.

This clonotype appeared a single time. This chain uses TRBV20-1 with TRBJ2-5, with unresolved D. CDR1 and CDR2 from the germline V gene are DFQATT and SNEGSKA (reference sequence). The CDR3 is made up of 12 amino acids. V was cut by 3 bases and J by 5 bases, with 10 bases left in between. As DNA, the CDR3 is TGCAGTGCTAGGGGCCTCTCGGAGACCCAGTACTTC. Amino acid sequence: CSARGLSETQYF.